This T cell receptor beta chain was profiled in a study of CD8+CD57+ T cells in acquired aplastic anemia. This CDR3 is 14 amino acids long. The V end was cut by 5 bases, the J end by 9 bases, with 20 bases between. TCR beta VDJ combinations and CDR3 sequences were profiled from genomic DNA. TCRdb independently ran MiXCR on the reads; one entry per CDR3 protein. The sample shows 400,000 to 450,000 distinct CDR3 sequences, roughly 68% of them seen only once. The sequenced material came from sorted CD4+, CD8+, or CD8+CD57+ T cells (not recorded which) from PBMCs. The chain carries TRBV12-3 or TRBV12-4 and TRBJ2-7, with a possible D match to TRBD2 (5 bases). The receptor was isolated from a human donor in good health, serving as a control. CDR3 residues: CASSELTGNHAQYF. The CDR3 DNA reads as TGTGCCAGCAGTGAGTTGACCGGGAACCACGCGCAGTACTTC.